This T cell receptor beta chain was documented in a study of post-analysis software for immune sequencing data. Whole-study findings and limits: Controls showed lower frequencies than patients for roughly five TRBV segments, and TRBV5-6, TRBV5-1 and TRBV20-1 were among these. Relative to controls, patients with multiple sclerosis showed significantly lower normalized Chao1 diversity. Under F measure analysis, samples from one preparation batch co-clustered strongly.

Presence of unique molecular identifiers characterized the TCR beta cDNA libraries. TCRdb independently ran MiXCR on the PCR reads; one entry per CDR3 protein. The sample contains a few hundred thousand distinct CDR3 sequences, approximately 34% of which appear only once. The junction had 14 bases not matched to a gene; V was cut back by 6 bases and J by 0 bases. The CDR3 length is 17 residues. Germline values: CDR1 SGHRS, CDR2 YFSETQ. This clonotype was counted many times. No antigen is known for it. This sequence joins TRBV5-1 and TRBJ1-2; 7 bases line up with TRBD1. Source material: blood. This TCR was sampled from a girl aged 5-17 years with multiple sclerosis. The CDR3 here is CASTTGQPGNANYGYTF. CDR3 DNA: TGCGCCAGCACTACGGGACAGCCCGGAAACGCTAACTATGGCTACACCTTC.